The T cell receptor beta chain under discussion was sequenced for a study of T cell responses to AZD1222 COVID-19 vaccine. Study results and caveats: Mapped onto spike, vaccine-associated CD4 TCRs spanned it and were dominant at 160-218 and 743-854.

The CDR3 loop spans 14 amino acids. The germline V gene has CDR1 LGHDT and CDR2 YNNKEL (reference sequence). Between the trimmed V and J ends, which lost 1 base and 5 bases, there was a span of 9 bases. Generated by immunoSEQ multiplex PCR, the TCRdb table keeps only in-frame clones and is missing some. Of 100,000 to 120,000 clones in the sample, roughly 88% were seen once. On this clone itself: Antigen: not known.

The material sequenced was peripheral blood, taken on day 0 of AZD1222 vaccination. The chain couples TRBV3-1 (or the pseudogene TRBV3-2) to TRBJ2-1; D is ambiguous. The receptor was derived from an adult in good health. CDR3 protein: CASSQAGRHNEQFF. CDR3 in DNA: TGTGCCAGCAGCCAAGCGGGTAGGCACAATGAGCAGTTCTTC.